A selection of T cell receptor beta chains follows, all from one sample in a study of OX40 agonist ivuxolimab in advanced cancers. Assay used: immunoSEQ multiplex PCR; TCRdb lists only in-frame clones, some missing. The profile shows about 50,000 clones, 85% to 95% of them singletons. The starting material was CD4+ or CD8+ T cells sorted from blood, obtained in a trial of the OX40 agonist ivuxolimab. Receptors were obtained from an adult with an advanced solid tumor such as melanoma, head and neck, liver or kidney cancer. Each CDR3 is given with its conserved first and last residue. The D gene is left open where the match is weak. Some rows mark clone size as missing; the rest say once, few, many or name a class of expanded clone.

once	TRBV6-5	16	NA	TRBJ2-7	CASSSAGRDWSYEQYF	TGTGCCAGCAGTTCCGCCGGGCGGGATTGGTCCTACGAGCAGTACTTC
NA	TRBV4-3	13	TRBD1	TRBJ1-1	CASSHLDRAEAFF	TGCGCCAGCAGCCATCTAGACAGGGCCGAAGCTTTCTTT
NA	TRBV29-1	13	NA	TRBJ2-7	CSVPGPGWGEQYF	TGCAGCGTCCCAGGGCCTGGCTGGGGGGAGCAGTACTTC
NA	TRBV5-1	17	TRBD1	TRBJ2-7	CASSPRSGGQGAIEQYF	TGCGCCAGCAGCCCACGTTCGGGGGGACAGGGGGCTATCGAGCAGTACTTC
NA	TRBV9	14	NA	TRBJ2-7	CASSVGQRGYEQYF	TGTGCCAGCAGCGTTGGTCAAAGGGGCTACGAGCAGTACTTC
NA	TRBV4-2	14	NA	TRBJ2-1	CASSQDDRYNEQFF	TGTGCCAGCAGCCAAGATGACCGATACAATGAGCAGTTCTTC
NA	TRBV6-6	16	NA	TRBJ2-5	CASSYTRRNNQETQYF	TGTGCCAGCAGTTATACGAGGAGGAATAATCAAGAGACCCAGTACTTC
NA	TRBV13	15	TRBD2	TRBJ2-7	CASSPTSGLDYEQYF	TGTGCCAGCAGCCCCACATCCGGACTAGACTACGAGCAGTACTTC
NA	TRBV5-6	14	NA	TRBJ2-7	CASSIRDIIYEQYF	TGTGCCAGCAGCATTCGGGACATCATCTACGAGCAGTACTTC
NA	TRBV28	14	TRBD1	TRBJ2-7	CASSFYRGASEQYF	TGTGCCAGCAGTTTTTACAGGGGCGCGAGCGAGCAGTACTTC
NA	TRBV2	15	NA	TRBJ2-1	CASSRKFRANNEQFF	TGTGCCAGCAGTCGGAAGTTCCGGGCCAACAATGAGCAGTTCTTC
NA	TRBV11-2	12	NA	TRBJ2-7	CASSLDTSARYF	TGTGCCAGCAGCTTGGACACAAGCGCCCGGTACTTC
NA	TRBV9	15	NA	TRBJ2-1	CASSVDGGSYNEQFF	TGTGCCAGCAGCGTAGACGGGGGCTCCTACAATGAGCAGTTCTTC
NA	TRBV15	14	TRBD2	TRBJ2-7	CATNRGGPIQEQYF	TGTGCCACCAACCGGGGGGGTCCGATTCAAGAGCAGTACTTC
NA	TRBV15	15	TRBD1	TRBJ1-2	CATSRLEDREPGYTF	TGTGCCACCAGCAGACTCGAGGACAGGGAACCTGGCTACACCTTC
NA	TRBV19	13	TRBD1	TRBJ1-5	CASSTTGYQPQHF	TGTGCCAGTAGTACGACAGGGTATCAGCCCCAGCATTTT
once	TRBV4-3	13	NA	TRBJ1-1	CASSQQGYAEAFF	TGCGCCAGCAGCCAACAAGGATATGCTGAAGCTTTCTTT
NA	TRBV29-1	12	NA	TRBJ2-5	CSVRGSQETQYF	TGCAGCGTTAGGGGTTCACAAGAGACCCAGTACTTC
NA	TRBV18	13	NA	TRBJ2-7	CASSSDGSYEQYF	TGTGCCAGCTCGTCAGACGGTTCCTACGAGCAGTACTTC
NA	TRBV7-2	13	NA	TRBJ2-3	CASSLDATDTQYF	TGTGCCAGCAGCTTAGACGCCACAGATACGCAGTATTTT
NA	TRBV7-9	15	NA	TRBJ2-7	CASSPPAVQRGEQYF	TGTGCCAGCAGCCCGCCTGCGGTACAGAGAGGAGAGCAGTACTTC
NA	TRBV4-2	16	NA	TRBJ2-5	CASSQDRGEGRETQYF	TGTGCCAGCAGCCAAGATAGGGGGGAGGGCCGTGAGACCCAGTACTTC
NA	TRBV9	18	TRBD1	TRBJ1-3	CASSVGLMGRGLSDTIYF	TGTGCCAGCAGCGTAGGTCTTATGGGCAGGGGGTTATCGGACACCATATATTTT
NA	TRBV28	17	TRBD1	TRBJ2-5	CASSSAIGTGTQETQYF	TGTGCCAGCAGTTCTGCCATCGGGACAGGGACCCAAGAGACCCAGTACTTC
NA	TRBV4-3	14	NA	TRBJ1-1	CASSQDAVNTEAFF	TGCGCCAGCAGCCAAGATGCAGTGAACACTGAAGCTTTCTTT
NA	TRBV4-1	15	NA	TRBJ1-2	CASSQVSTKDYGYTF	TGCGCCAGCAGCCAAGTTTCAACGAAGGACTATGGCTACACCTTC
NA	TRBV7-9	15	NA	TRBJ2-7	CASSPPAEPLYEQYF	TGTGCCAGCAGCCCTCCCGCGGAGCCTCTCTACGAGCAGTACTTC
NA	TRBV27	14	TRBD2	TRBJ2-7	CASSWTSGSYEQYF	TGTGCCAGCAGTTGGACTAGCGGGAGCTACGAGCAGTACTTC
NA	TRBV19	11	NA	TRBJ2-2	CASTVTGELFF	TGTGCCAGTACGGTCACAGGGGAGCTGTTTTTT
NA	TRBV6-5	13	NA	TRBJ2-3	CASSNSWADTQYF	TGTGCCAGCAGTAATTCGTGGGCAGATACGCAGTATTTT
NA	TRBV27	16	NA	TRBJ2-7	CASSPSDIAWDHEQYF	TGTGCCAGCAGTCCATCTGACATTGCGTGGGACCACGAGCAGTACTTC
NA	TRBV7-6	15	NA	TRBJ2-1	CASSLARVVYNEQFF	TGTGCCAGCAGCTTAGCCCGGGTGGTTTACAATGAGCAGTTCTTC
NA	TRBV27	13	TRBD1	TRBJ2-7	CASSTGGSYEQYF	TGTGCCAGCAGTACAGGGGGATCCTACGAGCAGTACTTC
NA	TRBV27	15	NA	TRBJ2-4	CASKEATSVKNIQYF	TGTGCCAGCAAAGAGGCGACCTCTGTCAAAAACATTCAGTACTTC
NA	TRBV4-3	17	TRBD2	TRBJ2-5	CASSQLGAGAQGETQYF	TGCGCCAGCAGCCAATTGGGTGCGGGAGCCCAGGGAGAGACCCAGTACTTC
NA	TRBV4-3	19	TRBD2	TRBJ2-2	CASSQALLAGEKNTGELFF	TGCGCCAGCAGCCAAGCTTTACTAGCGGGCGAAAAGAACACCGGGGAGCTGTTTTTT
NA	TRBV13	13	NA	TRBJ2-7	CACSMGLAYEQYF	TGTGCCTGCTCGATGGGACTTGCCTACGAGCAGTACTTC
NA	TRBV7-9	12	NA	TRBJ2-7	CASTLQGYEQYF	TGTGCCAGCACTCTACAAGGGTACGAGCAGTACTTC
NA	TRBV4-3	15	NA	TRBJ2-1	CASSPAQGTYNEQFF	TGCGCCAGCAGTCCGGCCCAGGGGACTTACAATGAGCAGTTCTTC
NA	TRBV15	16	TRBD1	TRBJ1-2	CATIPDRGWANYGYTF	TGTGCCACCATCCCGGACAGGGGTTGGGCTAACTATGGCTACACCTTC